Below are 6 T cell receptor beta chains sequenced from a single sample in a study of blood T cell repertoires in COVID-19. Repertoires were generated with immunoSEQ multiplex PCR, while TCRdb's copy carries only in-frame clones and drops some. The data show a few hundred thousand clones, 88% seen once. Sequencing input: PBMCs or T cells enriched from blood (not recorded which). These receptors originate from a woman aged 60-70 years in a cohort exposed to, infected with or recovered from COVID-19 (not recorded which).

The J gene is TRBJ2-1, the V gene TRBV4-3; 9 nucleotides align to TRBD1. The junction had 1 base not matched to a gene; V was cut back by 0 bases and J by 4 bases. Germline CDR1 and CDR2: LGHNA and YSLEER. CDR3 length: 15 amino acids. The CDR3 DNA follows: TGCGCCAGCAGCCAAGAAGGGACAGGGTACAATGAGCAGTTCTTC. It specifies CASSQEGTGYNEQFF.

The chain employs TRBV18 and TRBJ2-5; a possible D gene is TRBD1 (6 bases). V lost 8 bases and J lost 6, with 19 bases in between. The germline CDR1 and CDR2 sequences are KGHSH and LQKENI. The CDR3 sequence is 14 residues long. CDR3 sequence reads: CASDTGSLGKTQYF. The CDR3, as DNA: TGTGCCAGCGACACAGGGAGCCTTGGGAAGACCCAGTACTTC.

This rearrangement joins TRBV19 to TRBJ1-2, with D maybe TRBD1 (5 bases). This CDR3 spans 14 amino acids. CDR1 is LNHDA, CDR2 SQIVND, per germline (reference sequence). The V and J ends lost 0 bases and 4 bases respectively, with 9 bases between them. The CDR3 region has the DNA TGTGCCAGTAGTATAGAGGGGCGCTTCTATGGCTACACCTTC. It codes for CASSIEGRFYGYTF.

The V call is TRBV30, the J call TRBJ1-2; TRBD1 might be the D (5 bases). V lost 0 bases to trimming and J lost 4 bases, with 15 bases between them. The CDR3 runs to 15 residues. CDR1 and CDR2 (germline): GTSNPN, SVGIG (reference sequence). As DNA, the CDR3 is TGTGCCTGGAGTGTACAGGCCCTAAGGAGCTATGGCTACACCTTC. This codes for CAWSVQALRSYGYTF.

V and J are TRBV27 and TRBJ1-3, with D possibly being TRBD1 (6 bases). Deletions cut 6 bases from V and 0 bases from J, with 18 bases between. Germline V gene sequence: CDR1 MNHEY, CDR2 SMNVEV (reference sequence). The CDR3 is 17 residues long. This chain's CDR3 is CASSPEQGFDSGNTIYF. CDR3 nucleotide sequence: TGTGCCAGCAGCCCCGAACAGGGCTTCGACTCTGGAAACACCATATATTTT.

This clone was picked up one time. V and J are TRBV27 and TRBJ2-1; D is perhaps TRBD1 (5 bases). The V end was cut by 2 bases, the J end by 7 bases, with 12 bases between. CDR1 MNHEY and CDR2 SMNVEV come from the germline V gene (reference sequence). This CDR3 has 14 residues. The CDR3 loop reads CASSLGQGYNEQFF. The CDR3 nucleotides are TGTGCCAGCAGTTTAGGGCAGGGATATAATGAGCAGTTCTTC.